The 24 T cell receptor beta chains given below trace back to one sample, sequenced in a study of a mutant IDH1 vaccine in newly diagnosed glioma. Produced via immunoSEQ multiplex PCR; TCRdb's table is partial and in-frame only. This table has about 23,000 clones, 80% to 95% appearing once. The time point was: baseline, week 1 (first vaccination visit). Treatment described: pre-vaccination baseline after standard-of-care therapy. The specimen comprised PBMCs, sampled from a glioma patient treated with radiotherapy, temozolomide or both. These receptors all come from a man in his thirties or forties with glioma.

The CDR3 here is CASSPGLAGVRFF. DNA for the CDR3: TGTGCCAGCAGTCCGGGACTAGCGGGAGTTCGGTTCTTC. The V gene is TRBV28, the J gene TRBJ2-1; 14 positions agree with TRBD2. V was pared by 5 bases and J by 15 bases, with 6 bases of the junction left unmatched. Per the germline V gene, CDR1 is MDHEN and CDR2 is SYDVKM. The length of the CDR3 is 13 residues.

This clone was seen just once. The CDR3 region is CSVGRNYEQYF. CDR3 nucleotide sequence: TGCAGCGTGGGGCGGAACTACGAGCAGTACTTC. V and J are TRBV20-1 and TRBJ2-7, with D possibly TRBD1 on 5 matching bases. CDR3 length: 11 residues. In germline, CDR1 is DFQATT, CDR2 SNEGSKA (reference sequence).

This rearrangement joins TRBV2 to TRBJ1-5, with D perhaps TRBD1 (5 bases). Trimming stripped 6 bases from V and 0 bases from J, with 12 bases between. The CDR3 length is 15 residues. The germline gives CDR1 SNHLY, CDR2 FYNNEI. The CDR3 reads CASSPAGDSNQPQHF. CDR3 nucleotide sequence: TGTGCCAGCAGCCCGGCGGGGGATAGCAATCAGCCCCAGCATTTT.

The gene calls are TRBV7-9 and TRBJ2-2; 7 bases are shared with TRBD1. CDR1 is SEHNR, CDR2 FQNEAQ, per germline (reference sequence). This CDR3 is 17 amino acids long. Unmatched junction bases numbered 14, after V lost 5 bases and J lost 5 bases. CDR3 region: CASSPRDSGLGTGELFF. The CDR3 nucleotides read TGTGCCAGCAGCCCAAGGGACAGCGGCTTGGGTACCGGGGAGCTGTTTTTT.

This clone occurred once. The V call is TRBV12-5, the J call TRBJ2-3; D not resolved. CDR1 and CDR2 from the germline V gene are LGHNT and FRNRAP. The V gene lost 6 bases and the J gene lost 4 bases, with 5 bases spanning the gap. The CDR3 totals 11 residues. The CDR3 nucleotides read TGTGCTAGTGGGGGCCCAGATACGCAGTATTTT. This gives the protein CASGGPDTQYF.

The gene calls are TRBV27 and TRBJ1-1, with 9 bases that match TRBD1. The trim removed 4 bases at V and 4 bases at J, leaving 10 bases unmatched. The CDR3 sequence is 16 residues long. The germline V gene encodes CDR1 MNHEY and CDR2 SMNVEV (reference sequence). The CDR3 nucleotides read TGTGCCAGCAGTTATACAGGGGGCTCCCGGGGCACTGAAGCTTTCTTT. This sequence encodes CASSYTGGSRGTEAFF.

The CDR3 region has the DNA TGCGCCAGCAGCCCGGGGACTAGCGGGGGCCCGGCGTCGAACACCGGGGAGCTGTTTTTT. It codes for CASSPGTSGGPASNTGELFF. The chain uses TRBV5-1 and TRBJ2-2; 14 positions match TRBD2. Germline CDR1 reads SGHRS; CDR2 reads YFSETQ. The CDR3 runs to 20 residues. V shed 4 bases, J shed 0 bases, and the junction held 11 bases outside the gene matches.

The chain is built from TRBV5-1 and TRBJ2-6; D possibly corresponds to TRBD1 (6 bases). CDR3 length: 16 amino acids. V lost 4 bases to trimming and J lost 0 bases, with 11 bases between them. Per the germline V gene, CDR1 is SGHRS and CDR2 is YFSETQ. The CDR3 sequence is CASSVTGRSGANVLTF. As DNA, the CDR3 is TGCGCCAGCAGCGTAACAGGGCGCTCTGGGGCCAACGTCCTGACTTTC.

This CDR3 is CASSFSLTMGTEAFF. The CDR3 DNA sequence: TGTGCCAGCAGCTTTAGCCTTACGATGGGCACTGAAGCTTTCTTT. The rearrangement joins TRBV5-5 to TRBJ1-1; D is unclear. The CDR3 is 15 amino acids. CDR1 SGHKS and CDR2 YYEKEE come from the germline V gene (reference sequence). Trimming cost V 2 bases and J 4 bases, with 15 bases left between them. Complete variable domain (other parts from reference TRBV5-5 and TRBJ1-1): DAGVTQSPTHLIKTRGQQVTLRCSPISGHKSVSWYQQVLGQGPQFIFQYYEKEERGRGNFPDRFSARQFPNYSSELNVNALLLGDSALYLCASSFSLTMGTEAFFGQGTRLTVV.

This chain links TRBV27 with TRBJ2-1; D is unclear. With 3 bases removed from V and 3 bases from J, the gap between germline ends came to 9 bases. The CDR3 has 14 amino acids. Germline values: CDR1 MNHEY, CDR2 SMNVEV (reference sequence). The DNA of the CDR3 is TGTGCCAGCAGTTTTGCCCGCCTCTACAATGAGCAGTTCTTC. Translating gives CASSFARLYNEQFF.

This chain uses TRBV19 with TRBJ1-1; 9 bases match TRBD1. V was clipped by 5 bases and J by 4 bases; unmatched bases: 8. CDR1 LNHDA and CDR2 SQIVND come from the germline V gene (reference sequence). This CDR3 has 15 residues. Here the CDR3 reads CASSVTQQGATEAFF. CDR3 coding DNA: TGTGCCAGTAGTGTAACTCAACAGGGGGCCACTGAAGCTTTCTTT.

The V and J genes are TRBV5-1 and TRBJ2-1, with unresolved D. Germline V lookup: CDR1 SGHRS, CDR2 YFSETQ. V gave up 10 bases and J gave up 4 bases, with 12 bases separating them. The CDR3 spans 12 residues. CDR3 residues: CAPPDTYNEQFF. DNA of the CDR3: TGCGCCCCCCCTGACACATACAATGAGCAGTTCTTC.

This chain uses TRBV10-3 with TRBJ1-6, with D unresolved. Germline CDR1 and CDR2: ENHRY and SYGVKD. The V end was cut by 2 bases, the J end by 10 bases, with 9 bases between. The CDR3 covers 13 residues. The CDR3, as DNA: TGTGCCATCAGTGAGCAAGGTGCCTCACCCCTCCACTTT. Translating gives CAISEQGASPLHF.

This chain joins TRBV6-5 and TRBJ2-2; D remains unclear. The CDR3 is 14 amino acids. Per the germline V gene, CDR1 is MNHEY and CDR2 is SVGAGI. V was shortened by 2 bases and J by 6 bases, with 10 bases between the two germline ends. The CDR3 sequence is CASSYRHSSGELFF. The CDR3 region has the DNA TGTGCCAGCAGTTACCGCCACAGTTCCGGGGAGCTGTTTTTT.

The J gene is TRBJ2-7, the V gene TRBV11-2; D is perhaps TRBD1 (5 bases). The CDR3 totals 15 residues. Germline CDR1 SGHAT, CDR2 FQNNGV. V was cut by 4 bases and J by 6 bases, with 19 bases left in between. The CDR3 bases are TGTGCCAGCAGCTCCCGTGAGGACATCCCTGGCGAGCAGTACTTC. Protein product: CASSSREDIPGEQYF.

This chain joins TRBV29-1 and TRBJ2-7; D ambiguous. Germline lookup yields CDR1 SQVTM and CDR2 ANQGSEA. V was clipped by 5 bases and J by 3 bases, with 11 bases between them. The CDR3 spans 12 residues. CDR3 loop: CSVWVNYYEQYF. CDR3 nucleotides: TGCAGCGTTTGGGTTAATTACTACGAGCAGTACTTC.

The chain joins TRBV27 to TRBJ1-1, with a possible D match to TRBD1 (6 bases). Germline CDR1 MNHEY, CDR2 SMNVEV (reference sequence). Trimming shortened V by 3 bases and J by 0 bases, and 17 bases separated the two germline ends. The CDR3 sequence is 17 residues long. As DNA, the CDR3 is TGTGCCAGCAGTTTGGGGACCAGGGGACCGTTGAACACTGAAGCTTTCTTT. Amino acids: CASSLGTRGPLNTEAFF.

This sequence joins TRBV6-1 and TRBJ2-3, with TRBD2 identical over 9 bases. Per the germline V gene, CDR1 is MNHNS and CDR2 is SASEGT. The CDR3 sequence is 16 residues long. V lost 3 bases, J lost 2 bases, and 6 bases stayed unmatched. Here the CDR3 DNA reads TGTGCCAGCAGTGATATGGTAGCGGGAGTCACAGATACGCAGTATTTT. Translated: CASSDMVAGVTDTQYF.

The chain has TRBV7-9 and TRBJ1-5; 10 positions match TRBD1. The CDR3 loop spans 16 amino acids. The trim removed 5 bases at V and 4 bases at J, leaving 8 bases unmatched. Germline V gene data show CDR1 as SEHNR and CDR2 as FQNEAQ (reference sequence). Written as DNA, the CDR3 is TGTGCCAGCAGCGGATGGGACAGGGGCCAAAATCAGCCCCAGCATTTT. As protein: CASSGWDRGQNQPQHF.

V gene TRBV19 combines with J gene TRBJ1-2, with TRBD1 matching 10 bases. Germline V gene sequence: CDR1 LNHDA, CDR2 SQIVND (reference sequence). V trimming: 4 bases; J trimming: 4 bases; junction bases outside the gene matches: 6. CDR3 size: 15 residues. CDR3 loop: CASSNPTGGSYGYTF. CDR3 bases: TGTGCCAGTAGTAACCCGACAGGGGGCAGCTATGGCTACACCTTC.

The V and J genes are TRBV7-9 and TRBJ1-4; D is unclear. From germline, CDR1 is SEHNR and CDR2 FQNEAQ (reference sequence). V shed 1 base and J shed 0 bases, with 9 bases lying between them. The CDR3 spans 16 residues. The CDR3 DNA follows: TGTGCCAGCAGCTTAGAACCGACGACAACTAATGAAAAACTGTTTTTT. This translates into CASSLEPTTTNEKLFF. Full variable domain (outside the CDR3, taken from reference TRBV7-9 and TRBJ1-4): DTGVSQNPRHKITKRGQNVTFRCDPISEHNRLYWYRQTLGQGPEFLTYFQNEAQLEKSRLLSDRFSAERPKGSFSTLEIQRTEQGDSAMYLCASSLEPTTTNEKLFFGSGTQLSVL.

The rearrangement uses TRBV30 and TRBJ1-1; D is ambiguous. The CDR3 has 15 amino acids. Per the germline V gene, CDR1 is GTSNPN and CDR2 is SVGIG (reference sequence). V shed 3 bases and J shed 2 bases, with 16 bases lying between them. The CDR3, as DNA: TGTGCCTGGAGCAGATCATCCGGAAGTAACACTGAAGCTTTCTTT. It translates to CAWSRSSGSNTEAFF.

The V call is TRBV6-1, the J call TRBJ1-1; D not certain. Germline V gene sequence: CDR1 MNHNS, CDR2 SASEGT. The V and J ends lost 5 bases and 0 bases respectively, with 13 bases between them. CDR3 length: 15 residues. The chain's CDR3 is CASSRSVGLNTEAFF. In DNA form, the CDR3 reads TGTGCCAGCAGTCGCTCGGTGGGCCTGAACACTGAAGCTTTCTTT.

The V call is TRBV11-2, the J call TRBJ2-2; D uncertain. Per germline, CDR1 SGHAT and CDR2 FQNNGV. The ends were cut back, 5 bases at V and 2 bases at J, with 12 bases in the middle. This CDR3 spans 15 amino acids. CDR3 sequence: CASSLRERNTGELFF. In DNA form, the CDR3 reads TGTGCCAGCAGCCTCCGAGAGCGAAACACCGGGGAGCTGTTTTTT.